Below, 25 T cell receptor beta chains from the same sample are listed, as sequenced in a study of T cells in localized non-small cell lung cancer (dated by TCRdb to 2018 to 2021). Library preparation used the immunoSEQ multiplex PCR assay. TCRdb's version of the immuneACCESS table is confined to in-frame rearrangements and falls short of the full clone set. An unresolved V gene accounts for under half of the shortfall where checked; the remainder is of unknown origin. The sample table records around 10,000 clones; around 84% of these occur just once. About 8.6% of the sample is taken by the ten largest. The specimen was peripheral blood, collected before any cancer treatment. The receptor source for this set is a male donor at least 60 years old with stage III lung adenocarcinoma.

The chain employs TRBV28 and TRBJ2-1; 15 nucleotides line up with TRBD2. The V and J ends lost 2 bases and 6 bases, in that order; junction bases with no gene match: 8. CDR1 and CDR2 from the germline V gene are MDHEN and SYDVKM. This CDR3 has 18 residues. The CDR3 nucleotides read TGTGCCAGCAGTTTAGGACTAGCGGGAGGGTTTTTGGCCAATGAGCAGTTCTTC. Residues: CASSLGLAGGFLANEQFF.

The V and J genes are TRBV18 and TRBJ2-5, with D maybe TRBD2 (6 bases). V shed 0 bases and J shed 5 bases, with 7 bases lying between them. From germline, CDR1 is KGHSH and CDR2 LQKENI. This CDR3 has 13 amino acids. This chain's CDR3 is CASSPPGGETQYF. CDR3 nucleotide sequence: TGTGCCAGCTCACCACCTGGGGGGGAGACCCAGTACTTC.

The gene calls are TRBV5-1 and TRBJ2-2, with TRBD1 matching over 12 bases. V was pared by 3 bases and J by 5 bases, with 11 bases of the junction left unmatched. The V gene's germline CDR1 is SGHRS and CDR2 YFSETQ. The CDR3 consists of 18 residues. The CDR3 is CASSYSGTGGMGTGELFF. The CDR3 DNA follows: TGCGCCAGCAGCTACTCCGGGACAGGGGGCATGGGAACCGGGGAGCTGTTTTTT.

J is TRBJ1-1 and V is TRBV20-1; TRBD1 matches at 8 bases. From germline, CDR1 is DFQATT and CDR2 SNEGSKA (reference sequence). This CDR3 region has 11 residues. The CDR3: CSGTGGTEAFF. The CDR3 DNA reads TGCAGCGGTACAGGGGGCACTGAAGCTTTCTTT.

The DNA of the CDR3 is TGTGCCAGCAGCCAAGACTCGGCAGCGGGGTCCTACGAGCAGTACTTC. This gives the protein CASSQDSAAGSYEQYF. This chain links TRBV14 with TRBJ2-7; 7 bases map to TRBD2. Germline CDR1 reads SGHDN; CDR2 reads FVKESK. The CDR3 loop spans 16 amino acids. V lost 0 bases to trimming and J lost 1 base; unmatched junction nucleotides: 6.

DNA of the CDR3: TGTGCCAGCAGCGCGGCTCAAGGGACCCGCTCTGGAAACACCATATATTTT. It codes for CASSAAQGTRSGNTIYF. V is TRBV9 and J is TRBJ1-3, with a tentative D call TRBD1 (5 bases). Trimming shortened V by 3 bases and J by 0 bases, and 16 bases separated the two germline ends. The CDR3 is 17 residues long. In germline, CDR1 is SGDLS, CDR2 YYNGEE.

The chain recombines TRBV6-5 with TRBJ1-1, with 7 bases lining up with TRBD1. This CDR3 contains 12 residues. Trimming cost V 11 bases and J 4 bases; bases outside gene matches: 7. The germline gives CDR1 MNHEY, CDR2 SVGAGI. The CDR3 spells CAASGGGTEAFF. CDR3 coding DNA: TGTGCCGCCTCAGGGGGGGGCACTGAAGCTTTCTTT.

This clone was found once. The gene calls are TRBV6-6 and TRBJ1-4, with D hard to call. There are 14 residues in the CDR3. Germline V gene sequence: CDR1 MNHNY, CDR2 SVGAGI (reference sequence). The germline V and J ends were trimmed by 6 bases and 5 bases, with 13 bases remaining between them. The CDR3 is CASSTGQKNEKLFF. The CDR3 DNA reads as TGTGCCAGCAGCACGGGCCAGAAAAATGAAAAACTGTTTTTT.

This chain links TRBV7-2 with TRBJ2-5, with D perhaps assigned TRBD1 or TRBD2 (7 bases each). V was cut by 4 bases and J by 5 bases, with 14 bases left in between. CDR1 and CDR2 from the germline V gene are SGHTA and FQGNSA. The CDR3 totals 14 residues. This CDR3 reads CASSSLRGGETQYF. Written as DNA, the CDR3 is TGTGCCAGCAGCTCTCTCAGGGGGGGGGAGACCCAGTACTTC.

By share of the sample, this clone is large. The chain links TRBV19 to TRBJ1-5; D is ambiguous. The germline CDR1 and CDR2 sequences are LNHDA and SQIVND (reference sequence). This CDR3 has 15 amino acids. V shed 3 bases and J shed 1 base, with 10 bases lying between them. The CDR3: CASSIMVGSNQPQHF. The CDR3 bases are TGTGCCAGTAGTATTATGGTGGGCAGCAATCAGCCCCAGCATTTT.

The genes are TRBV6-5 and TRBJ1-5, with D uncertain. V gave up 6 bases and J gave up 3 bases, with 12 bases separating them. This CDR3 is built from 14 residues. Germline V lookup: CDR1 MNHEY, CDR2 SVGAGI. The CDR3 loop is CASSPAQDNQPQHF. CDR3 coding DNA: TGTGCCAGCAGCCCCGCGCAGGACAATCAGCCCCAGCATTTT.

The CDR3 sequence is CASSLRGVHEQYF. The DNA of the CDR3 is TGTGCCAGCAGCTTAAGGGGGGTACACGAGCAGTACTTC. V is TRBV6-5 and J is TRBJ2-7; perhaps D is TRBD1 or TRBD2 (6 bases each). Germline CDR1 and CDR2: MNHEY and SVGAGI. V lost 6 bases to trimming and J lost 5 bases, with 14 bases between them. This CDR3 has 13 amino acids.

In its sample, this clone was seen a few times. This sample includes further DNA sequences coding for the same CDR3. DNA for the CDR3: TGTGCCAGCAGCACGGGGGGAGAAGACGGTTTCGGGGAGACCCAGTACTTC. It codes for CASSTGGEDGFGETQYF. The rearrangement links TRBV27 to TRBJ2-5; 7 bases agree with TRBD2. V was pared by 6 bases and J by 5 bases, with 18 bases of the junction left unmatched. CDR1 is MNHEY and CDR2 is SMNVEV in the germline V gene (reference sequence). This CDR3 is 17 amino acids long.

This chain uses TRBV7-9 with TRBJ2-3, with D possibly TRBD2 on 5 matching bases. With 5 bases removed from V and 6 bases from J, the gap between germline ends came to 9 bases. CDR1 SEHNR and CDR2 FQNEAQ come from the germline V gene (reference sequence). The CDR3 consists of 12 residues. CDR3 amino acids: CASSLIADTQYF. DNA of the CDR3: TGTGCCAGCAGCCTAATAGCGGATACGCAGTATTTT.

This sequence joins TRBV10-3 and TRBJ2-7; possible D gene TRBD1, 6 bases. This CDR3 is built from 16 residues. V was shortened by 0 bases and J by 1 base, with 13 bases between the two germline ends. Germline loops: CDR1 ENHRY, CDR2 SYGVKD. Here the CDR3 reads CAISESSRGPSYEQYF. Here the CDR3 DNA reads TGTGCCATCAGTGAGTCGAGCAGGGGACCTTCCTACGAGCAGTACTTC.

The V and J genes are TRBV7-9 and TRBJ2-3; 8 bases are a match to TRBD2. Germline V gene sequence: CDR1 SEHNR, CDR2 FQNEAQ (reference sequence). V trimming: 0 bases; J trimming: 4 bases; junction bases outside the gene matches: 15. This CDR3 spans 19 amino acids. Here the CDR3 reads CASSLAVTAGERVADTQYF. The CDR3 DNA sequence: TGTGCCAGCAGCTTAGCGGTTACAGCGGGAGAAAGGGTGGCAGATACGCAGTATTTT. The full variable domain, rest sourced from reference TRBV7-9 and TRBJ2-3, is DTGVSQNPRHKITKRGQNVTFRCDPISEHNRLYWYRQTLGQGPEFLTYFQNEAQLEKSRLLSDRFSAERPKGSFSTLEIQRTEQGDSAMYLCASSLAVTAGERVADTQYFGPGTRLTVL.

The gene calls are TRBV6-1 and TRBJ1-5; 10 bases align to TRBD1. Germline CDR1 is MNHNS and CDR2 is SASEGT. V was pared by 3 bases and J by 7 bases, with 3 bases of the junction left unmatched. The CDR3 is 14 residues long. The CDR3 nucleotides are TGTGCCAGCAGTGAGACAGGGGGCTGGCAGCCCCAGCATTTT. It specifies CASSETGGWQPQHF.

The chain is built from TRBV7-4 and TRBJ1-4; no clear D. CDR1 is SGHVT and CDR2 is SQSDAQ in the germline V gene. The CDR3 runs 15 residues. V lost 1 base to trimming and J lost 0 bases, with 6 bases between them. The chain's CDR3 is CASSLVEATNEKLFF. CDR3 nucleotides: TGTGCCAGCAGCTTAGTGGAGGCAACTAATGAAAAACTGTTTTTT.

The chain recombines TRBV28 with TRBJ1-1; D remains unclear. The CDR3 consists of 11 residues. Germline V gene sequence: CDR1 MDHEN, CDR2 SYDVKM. The V gene lost 0 bases and the J gene lost 10 bases, with 6 bases spanning the gap. The CDR3 protein is CASSLWPRAFF. CDR3 DNA sequence: TGTGCCAGCAGTTTATGGCCGCGAGCTTTCTTT.

This rearrangement joins TRBV7-8 to TRBJ1-2, with 12 bases matching TRBD1. The germline V gene encodes CDR1 SGHVS and CDR2 FQNEAQ. The CDR3 totals 14 residues. V lost 4 bases, J lost 7 bases, and 4 bases stayed unmatched. The DNA for the CDR3 is TGTGCCAGCAGCTGGGGACAGGGGGCCGTTGGCTACACCTTC. Encoded protein: CASSWGQGAVGYTF.

This rearrangement joins TRBV4-3 to TRBJ2-3, with 7 bases lining up with TRBD1. V lost 4 bases to trimming and J lost 1 base; unmatched junction nucleotides: 5. The germline CDR1 and CDR2 sequences are LGHNA and YSLEER. The CDR3 loop spans 15 amino acids. In DNA form, the CDR3 reads TGCGCCAGCAGCCTCTTAGACAGGGGCACAGATACGCAGTATTTT. Its translation: CASSLLDRGTDTQYF.

This chain uses TRBV10-1 with TRBJ2-3; perhaps TRBD2 as D (5 bases). This CDR3 spans 14 amino acids. Looked up from germline, CDR1 is WNHNN and CDR2 is SYGVQD (reference sequence). V lost 7 bases and J 4 bases, leaving 15 bases between the germline ends. This CDR3 is CASIRPDSADTQYF. CDR3 sequence (DNA): TGCGCCAGCATCCGACCCGATAGCGCAGATACGCAGTATTTT.

This chain uses TRBV29-1 with TRBJ1-2, with D unresolved. Germline loops: CDR1 SQVTM, CDR2 ANQGSEA. V was trimmed by 3 bases and J by 4 bases, leaving 6 bases between them. The CDR3 covers 11 residues. The CDR3 sequence: CSVDTGYGYTF. CDR3 coding DNA: TGCAGCGTTGACACGGGCTATGGCTACACCTTC.

The rearrangement uses TRBV28 and TRBJ1-3, with D perhaps TRBD1 (6 bases). Trimming pared 5 bases from V and 4 bases from J, leaving 21 bases between. The length of the CDR3 is 17 residues. Germline loops: CDR1 MDHEN, CDR2 SYDVKM. CDR3: CASSRLEGEGRGNTIYF. In DNA, the CDR3 is TGTGCCAGCAGTCGTCTTGAGGGGGAGGGGAGAGGAAACACCATATATTTT.

V is TRBV13 and J is TRBJ2-5; D is possibly TRBD1 (5 bases). Trimming removed 0 bases at V and 12 bases at J, with 8 bases between. Germline CDR1 and CDR2: PRHDT and FYEKMQ (reference sequence). The CDR3 totals 11 residues. In DNA form, the CDR3 reads TGTGCCAGCAGCTTAGGACAGGAAGAGTACTTC. This translates into CASSLGQEEYF.